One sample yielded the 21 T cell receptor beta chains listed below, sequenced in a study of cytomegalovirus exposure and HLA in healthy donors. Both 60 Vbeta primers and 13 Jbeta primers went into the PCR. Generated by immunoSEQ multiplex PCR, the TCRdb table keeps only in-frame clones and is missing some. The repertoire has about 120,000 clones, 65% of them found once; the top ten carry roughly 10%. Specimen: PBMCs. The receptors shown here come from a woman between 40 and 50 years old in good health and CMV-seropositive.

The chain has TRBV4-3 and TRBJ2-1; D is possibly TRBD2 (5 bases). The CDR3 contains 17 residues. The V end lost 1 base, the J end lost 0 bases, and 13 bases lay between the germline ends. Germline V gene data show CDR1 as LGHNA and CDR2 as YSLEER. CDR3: CASSQGTASRSYNEQFF. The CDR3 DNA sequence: TGCGCCAGCAGCCAAGGGACTGCTTCACGCTCCTACAATGAGCAGTTCTTC.

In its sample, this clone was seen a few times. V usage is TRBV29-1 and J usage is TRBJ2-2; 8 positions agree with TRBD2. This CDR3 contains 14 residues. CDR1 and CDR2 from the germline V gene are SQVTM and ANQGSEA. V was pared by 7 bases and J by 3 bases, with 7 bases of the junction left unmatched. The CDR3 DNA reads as TGCAGCGGTGGACTAGCCGGGGACACCGGGGAGCTGTTTTTT. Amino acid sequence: CSGGLAGDTGELFF.

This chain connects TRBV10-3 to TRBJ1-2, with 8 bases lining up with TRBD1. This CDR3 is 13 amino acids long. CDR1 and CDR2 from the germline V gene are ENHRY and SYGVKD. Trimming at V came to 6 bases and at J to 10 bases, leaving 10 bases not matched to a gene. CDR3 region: CAISEDRGVDYTF. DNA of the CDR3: TGTGCCATCAGCGAAGACAGGGGTGTAGACTACACCTTC.

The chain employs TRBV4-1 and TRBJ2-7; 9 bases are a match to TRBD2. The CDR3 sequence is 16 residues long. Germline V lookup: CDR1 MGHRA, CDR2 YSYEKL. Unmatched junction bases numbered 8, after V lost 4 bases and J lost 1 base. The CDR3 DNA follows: TGCGCCAGCAGCCTCCTATGGCTAGCGGGATCCTACGAGCAGTACTTC. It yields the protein CASSLLWLAGSYEQYF.

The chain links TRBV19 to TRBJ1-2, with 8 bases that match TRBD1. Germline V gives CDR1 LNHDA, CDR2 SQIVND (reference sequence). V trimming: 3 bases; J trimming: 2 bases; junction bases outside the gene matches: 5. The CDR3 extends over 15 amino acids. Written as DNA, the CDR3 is TGTGCCAGTAGTATCGCCCAGGGGGCGAACTATGGCTACACCTTC. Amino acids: CASSIAQGANYGYTF.

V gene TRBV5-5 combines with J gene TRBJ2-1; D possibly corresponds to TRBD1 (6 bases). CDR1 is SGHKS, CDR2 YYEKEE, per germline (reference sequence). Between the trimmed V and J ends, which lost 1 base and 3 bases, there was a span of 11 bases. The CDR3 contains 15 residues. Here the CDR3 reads CASSLTRTVYNEQFF. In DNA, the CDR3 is TGTGCCAGCAGCTTGACACGGACAGTCTACAATGAGCAGTTCTTC.

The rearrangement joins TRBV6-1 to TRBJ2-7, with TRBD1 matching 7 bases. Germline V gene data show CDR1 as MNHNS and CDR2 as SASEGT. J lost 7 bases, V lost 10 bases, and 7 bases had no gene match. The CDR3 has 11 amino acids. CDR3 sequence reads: CANLTGLEQYF. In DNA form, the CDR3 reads TGTGCCAACCTGACAGGGCTAGAGCAGTACTTC.

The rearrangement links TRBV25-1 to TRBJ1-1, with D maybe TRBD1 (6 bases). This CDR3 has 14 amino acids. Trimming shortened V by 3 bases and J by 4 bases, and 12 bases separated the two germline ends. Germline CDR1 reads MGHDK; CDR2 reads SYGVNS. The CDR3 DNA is TGTGCCAGCAGTGATCCAGGGGTGGGCACTGAAGCTTTCTTT. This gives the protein CASSDPGVGTEAFF.

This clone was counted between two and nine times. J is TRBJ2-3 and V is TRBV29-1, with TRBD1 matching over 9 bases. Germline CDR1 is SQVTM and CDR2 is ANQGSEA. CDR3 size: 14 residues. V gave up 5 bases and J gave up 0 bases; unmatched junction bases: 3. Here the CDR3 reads CSVQDRGSTDTQYF. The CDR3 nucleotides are TGCAGCGTTCAGGACAGGGGCAGCACAGATACGCAGTATTTT.

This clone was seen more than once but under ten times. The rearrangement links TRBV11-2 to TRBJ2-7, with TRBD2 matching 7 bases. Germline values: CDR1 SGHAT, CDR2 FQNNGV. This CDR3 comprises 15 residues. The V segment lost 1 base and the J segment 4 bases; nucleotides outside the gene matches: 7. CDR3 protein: CASSLVGGGPYEQYF. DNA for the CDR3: TGTGCCAGCAGCTTAGTCGGGGGAGGGCCTTACGAGCAGTACTTC.

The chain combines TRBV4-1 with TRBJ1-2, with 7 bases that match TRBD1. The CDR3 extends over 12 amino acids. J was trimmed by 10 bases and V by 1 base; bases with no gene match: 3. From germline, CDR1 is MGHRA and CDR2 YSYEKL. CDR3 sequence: CASSQVGQVYTF. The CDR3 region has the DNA TGCGCCAGCAGCCAAGTAGGACAGGTCTACACCTTC.

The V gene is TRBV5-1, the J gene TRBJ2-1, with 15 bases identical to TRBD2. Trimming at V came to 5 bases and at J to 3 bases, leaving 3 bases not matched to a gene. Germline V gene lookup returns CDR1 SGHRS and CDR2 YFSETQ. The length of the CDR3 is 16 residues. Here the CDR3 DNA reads TGCGCCAGCAGTGGACTAGCGGGAGGGCACTACAATGAGCAGTTCTTC. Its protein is CASSGLAGGHYNEQFF.

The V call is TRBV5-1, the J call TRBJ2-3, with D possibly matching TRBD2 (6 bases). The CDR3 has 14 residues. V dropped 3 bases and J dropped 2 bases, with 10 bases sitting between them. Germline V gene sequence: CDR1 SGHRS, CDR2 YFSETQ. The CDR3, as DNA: TGCGCCAGCAGCTCGGACTATTACACAGATACGCAGTATTTT. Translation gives CASSSDYYTDTQYF.

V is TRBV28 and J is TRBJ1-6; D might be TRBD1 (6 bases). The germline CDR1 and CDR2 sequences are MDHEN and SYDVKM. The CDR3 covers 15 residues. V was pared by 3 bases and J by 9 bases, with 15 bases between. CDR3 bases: TGTGCCAGCAGTTTGGGGGCCTCCAGGGGTTCACCCCTCCACTTT. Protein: CASSLGASRGSPLHF.

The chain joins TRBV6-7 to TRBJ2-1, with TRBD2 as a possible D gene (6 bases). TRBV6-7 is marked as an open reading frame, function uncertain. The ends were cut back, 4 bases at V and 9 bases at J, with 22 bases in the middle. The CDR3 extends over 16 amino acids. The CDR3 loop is CASSFLGTQEPGEQFF. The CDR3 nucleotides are TGTGCCAGCAGTTTCCTTGGGACTCAAGAACCGGGTGAGCAGTTCTTC.

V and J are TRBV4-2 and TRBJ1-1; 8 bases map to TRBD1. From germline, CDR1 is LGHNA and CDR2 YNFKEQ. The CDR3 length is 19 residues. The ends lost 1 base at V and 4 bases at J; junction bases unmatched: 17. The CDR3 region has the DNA TGTGCCAGCAGCCAAGTATTTCGGACAGGGTACACGGCGGCCACTGAAGCTTTCTTT. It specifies CASSQVFRTGYTAATEAFF.

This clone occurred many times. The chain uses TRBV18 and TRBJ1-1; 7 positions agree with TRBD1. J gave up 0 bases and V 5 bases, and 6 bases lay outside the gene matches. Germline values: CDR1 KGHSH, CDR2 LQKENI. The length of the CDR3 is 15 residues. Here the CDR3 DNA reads TGTGCCAGCTCAACCCCCAGGGGGGTGAACACTGAAGCTTTCTTT. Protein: CASSTPRGVNTEAFF.

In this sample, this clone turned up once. The CDR3 sequence: CASSEVPGSNQPQHF. The CDR3 nucleotides read TGTGCCAGCAGTGAAGTCCCCGGGAGCAATCAGCCCCAGCATTTT. V and J are TRBV6-1 and TRBJ1-5, with D unclear. V was cut by 1 base and J by 1 base, with 8 bases left in between. The CDR3 covers 15 residues. Per germline, CDR1 MNHNS and CDR2 SASEGT.

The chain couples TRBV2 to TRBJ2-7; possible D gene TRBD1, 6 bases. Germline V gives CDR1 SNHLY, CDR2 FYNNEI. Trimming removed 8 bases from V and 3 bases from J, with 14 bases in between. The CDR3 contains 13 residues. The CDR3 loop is CASLYRVVYEQYF. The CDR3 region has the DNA TGTGCCAGCTTATACAGGGTTGTCTACGAGCAGTACTTC.

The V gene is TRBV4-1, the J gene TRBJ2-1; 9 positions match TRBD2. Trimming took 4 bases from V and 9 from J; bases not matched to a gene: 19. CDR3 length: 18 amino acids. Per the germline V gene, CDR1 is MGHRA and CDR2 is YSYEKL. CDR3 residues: CASSLLVVGGGRAGEQFF. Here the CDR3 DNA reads TGCGCCAGCAGCCTCCTCGTGGTGGGTGGCGGGAGGGCCGGTGAGCAGTTCTTC.

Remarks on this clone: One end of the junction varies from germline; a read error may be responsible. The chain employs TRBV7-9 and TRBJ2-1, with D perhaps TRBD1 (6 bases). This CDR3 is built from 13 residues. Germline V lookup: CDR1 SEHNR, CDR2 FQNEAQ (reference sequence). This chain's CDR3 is CSSLTGIGNEQFF. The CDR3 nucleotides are TGTTCCAGCCTAACAGGGATCGGTAATGAGCAGTTCTTC.